The entry below describes one T cell receptor (beta chain). The antigen remains undetermined. This sample is part of a study of cytomegalovirus exposure and HLA in healthy donors. At the level of the study: A later analysis reported the same platform for the 110 or so validation repertoires and the 666 first-cohort repertoires.

Findings of the study overall: Among the CMV-associated chains, three were confirmed in vitro as specific for CMV antigens. Subsequent analysis of the approximately 120 validation repertoires found a tendency for first-cohort TCR clusters to co-occur. The dataset shows that most TCR sequences were rare, while some public TCRs occurred in many donors.

TCRdb's table, derived via immunoSEQ multiplex PCR, lists solely in-frame clones and lacks some. The table has a few hundred thousand clones, about 90% seen once. The receptor was derived from a woman between 18 and 30 years old in good health and CMV-seronegative. Specimen: PBMCs.

The CDR3 coding sequence is TGTGCCAGCACCGGGACAGGGGGTTTTGAAGAAGCTTTCTTT. Translating gives CASTGTGGFEEAFF. The chain has TRBV9 and TRBJ1-1, with 11 bases lining up with TRBD1. V lost 6 bases and J lost 8; bases outside the gene matches: 9. The germline gives CDR1 SGDLS, CDR2 YYNGEE. The CDR3 contains 14 residues.